The T cell receptor beta chain described here comes from a study of blood T cell repertoires in COVID-19. Clones were sequenced by immunoSEQ multiplex PCR, and TCRdb holds only the in-frame ones, with some missing. The sample shows 210,000 or so clones, around nine tenths of them seen only once. Source material: PBMCs or T cells enriched from blood (not recorded which). The receptor was derived from a woman in her 30s who had been exposed to COVID-19.

The CDR3 here is CASRLGGSSPLHF. In DNA, the CDR3 is TGTGCCAGCCGGTTGGGAGGGTCCTCACCCCTCCACTTT. The chain links TRBV2 to TRBJ1-6; D uncertain. V was shortened by 8 bases and J by 10 bases, with 15 bases between the two germline ends. Germline V lookup: CDR1 SNHLY, CDR2 FYNNEI. CDR3 length: 13 amino acids.